This T cell receptor (beta chain) was sequenced in a study of OX40 agonist ivuxolimab in advanced cancers. On the study more broadly: Hepatocellular carcinoma, melanoma, renal cell or head and neck cancer occurred in dose-escalation patients. Mean age 60 years, range 23 to 79; nearly 85% male.

Note on this clone: Its antigen is unknown.

Autoimmune disease history or systemic immunosuppression barred patients. Notes on the study in general: Some nonresponders likewise displayed low normalized T-cell clonal expansion.

Clones were read by immunoSEQ multiplex PCR, and TCRdb kept only the in-frame ones, dropping some. The sample holds some 99,000 clones; around 88% are singletons and the top ten take roughly 0.5%. V was clipped by 4 bases and J by 5 bases, with 12 bases between them. Germline values: CDR1 SGHDT, CDR2 YYEEEE. The CDR3 sequence is 13 residues long. The receptor was isolated from an adult with an advanced solid tumor such as melanoma, head and neck, liver or kidney cancer. This sample comprised CD4+ or CD8+ T cells sorted from blood, obtained in a trial of the OX40 agonist ivuxolimab. The chain couples TRBV5-6 to TRBJ2-5, with D tentatively TRBD2 (5 bases). The CDR3: CASSPEDRETQYF. The CDR3 DNA sequence: TGTGCCAGCAGCCCGGAGGATCGGGAGACCCAGTACTTC.